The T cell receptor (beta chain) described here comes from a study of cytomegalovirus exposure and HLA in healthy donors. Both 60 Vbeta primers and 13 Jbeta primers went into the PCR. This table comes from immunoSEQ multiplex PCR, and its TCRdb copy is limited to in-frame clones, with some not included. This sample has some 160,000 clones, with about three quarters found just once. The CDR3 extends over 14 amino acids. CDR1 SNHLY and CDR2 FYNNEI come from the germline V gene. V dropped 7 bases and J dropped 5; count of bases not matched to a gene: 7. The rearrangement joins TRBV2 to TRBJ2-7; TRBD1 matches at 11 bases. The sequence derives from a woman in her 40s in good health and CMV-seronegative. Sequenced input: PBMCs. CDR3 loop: CASNKDRGHDEQYF. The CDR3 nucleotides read TGTGCCAGCAATAAGGACAGGGGGCATGACGAGCAGTACTTC.